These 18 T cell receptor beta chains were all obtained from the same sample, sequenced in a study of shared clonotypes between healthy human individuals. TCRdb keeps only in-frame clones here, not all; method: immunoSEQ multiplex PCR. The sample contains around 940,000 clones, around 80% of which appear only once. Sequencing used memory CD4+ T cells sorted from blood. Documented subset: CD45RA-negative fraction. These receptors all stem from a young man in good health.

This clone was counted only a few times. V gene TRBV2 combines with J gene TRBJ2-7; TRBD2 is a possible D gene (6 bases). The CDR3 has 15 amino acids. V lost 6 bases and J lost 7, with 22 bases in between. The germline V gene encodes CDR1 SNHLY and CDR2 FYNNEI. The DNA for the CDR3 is TGTGCCAGCAGACCGAGGGGCGGGCCGAGCGGGGAGCAGTACTTC. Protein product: CASRPRGGPSGEQYF. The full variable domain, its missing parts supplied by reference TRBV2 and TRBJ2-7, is EPEVTQTPSHQVTQMGQEVILRCVPISNHLYFYWYRQILGQKVEFLVSFYNNEISEKSEIFDDQFSVERPDGSNFTLKIRSTKLEDSAMYFCASRPRGGPSGEQYFGPGTRLTVT.

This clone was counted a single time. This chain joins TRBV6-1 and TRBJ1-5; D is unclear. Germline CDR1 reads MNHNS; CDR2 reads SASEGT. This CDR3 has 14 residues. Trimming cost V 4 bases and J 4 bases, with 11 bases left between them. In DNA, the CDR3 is TGTGCCAGCAGTGGGGCGTCCTCAAATCAGCCCCAGCATTTT. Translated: CASSGASSNQPQHF.

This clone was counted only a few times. The DNA of the CDR3 is TGTGCCAGCAGCTTATCAGGGATAGATACGCAGTATTTT. Its translation is CASSLSGIDTQYF. This rearrangement joins TRBV11-3 to TRBJ2-3, with a weak D call TRBD1 (5 bases). There are 13 residues in the CDR3. From germline, CDR1 is SGHNT and CDR2 YENEEA. V was pared by 2 bases and J by 5 bases, with 8 bases between.

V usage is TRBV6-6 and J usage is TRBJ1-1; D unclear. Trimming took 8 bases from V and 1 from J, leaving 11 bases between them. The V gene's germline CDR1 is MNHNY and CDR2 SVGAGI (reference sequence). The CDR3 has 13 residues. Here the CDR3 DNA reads TGTGCCAGCGTCCGACGGGGGAACACTGAAGCTTTCTTT. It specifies CASVRRGNTEAFF.

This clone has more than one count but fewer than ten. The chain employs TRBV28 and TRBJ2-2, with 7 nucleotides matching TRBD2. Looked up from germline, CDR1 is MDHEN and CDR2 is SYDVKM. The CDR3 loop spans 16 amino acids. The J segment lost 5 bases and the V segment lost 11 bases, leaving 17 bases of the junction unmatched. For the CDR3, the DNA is TGTGCCGGGGGGGGACGTCACCGGCGAGGAACCGGGGAGCTGTTTTTT. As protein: CAGGGRHRRGTGELFF.

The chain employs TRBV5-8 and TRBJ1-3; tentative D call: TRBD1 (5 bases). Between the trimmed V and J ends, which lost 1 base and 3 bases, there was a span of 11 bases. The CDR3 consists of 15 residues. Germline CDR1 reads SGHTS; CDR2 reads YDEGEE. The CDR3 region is CASSLRGSSGNTIYF. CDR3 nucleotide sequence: TGTGCCAGCAGCTTGAGGGGATCTAGTGGAAACACCATATATTTT.

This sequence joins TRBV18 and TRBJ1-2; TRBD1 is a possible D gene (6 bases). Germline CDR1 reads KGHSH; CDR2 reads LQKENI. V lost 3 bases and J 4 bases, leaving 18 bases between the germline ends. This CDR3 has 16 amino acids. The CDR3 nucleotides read TGTGCCAGCTCACCGCGACAGGAGGGGACTCCCTATGGCTACACCTTC. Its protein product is CASSPRQEGTPYGYTF.

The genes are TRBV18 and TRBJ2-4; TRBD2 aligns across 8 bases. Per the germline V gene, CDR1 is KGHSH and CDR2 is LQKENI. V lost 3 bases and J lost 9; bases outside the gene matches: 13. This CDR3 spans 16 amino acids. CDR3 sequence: CASSPVPSGPRVIQYF. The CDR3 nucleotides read TGTGCCAGCTCACCCGTCCCTAGCGGGCCGAGGGTCATTCAGTACTTC.

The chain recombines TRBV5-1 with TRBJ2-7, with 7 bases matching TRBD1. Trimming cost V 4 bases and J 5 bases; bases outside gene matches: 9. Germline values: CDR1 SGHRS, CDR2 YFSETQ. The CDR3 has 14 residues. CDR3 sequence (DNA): TGCGCCAGCAGCCAAGGGGGCGAAGGGCACGAGCAGTACTTC. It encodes CASSQGGEGHEQYF.

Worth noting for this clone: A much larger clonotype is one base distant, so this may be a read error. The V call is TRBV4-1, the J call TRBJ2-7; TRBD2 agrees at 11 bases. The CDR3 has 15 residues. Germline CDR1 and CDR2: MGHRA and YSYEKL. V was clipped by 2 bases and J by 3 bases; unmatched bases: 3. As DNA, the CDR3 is TGCGCCAGCAGCCAACCGACTAGCGGGGACTACGAGCAGTACTTC. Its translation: CASSQPTSGDYEQYF.

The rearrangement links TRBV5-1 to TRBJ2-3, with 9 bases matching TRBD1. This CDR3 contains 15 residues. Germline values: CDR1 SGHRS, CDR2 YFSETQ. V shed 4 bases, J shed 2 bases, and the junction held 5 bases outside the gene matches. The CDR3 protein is CASSGGQGNTDTQYF. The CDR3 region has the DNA TGCGCCAGCAGCGGGGGACAGGGTAACACAGATACGCAGTATTTT.

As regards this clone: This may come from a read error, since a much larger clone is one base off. The chain's CDR3 is CASTERVGSQHF. CDR3 bases: TGTGCCAGCACTGAGAGAGTAGGGTCCCAGCATTTT. This chain joins TRBV2 and TRBJ1-5, with D uncertain. The V gene lost 7 bases and the J gene lost 11 bases, with 15 bases spanning the gap. The CDR3 extends over 12 amino acids. CDR1 is SNHLY and CDR2 is FYNNEI in the germline V gene. The full variable domain, in which reference TRBV2 and TRBJ1-5 provide the parts outside the CDR3, is EPEVTQTPSHQVTQMGQEVILRCVPISNHLYFYWYRQILGQKVEFLVSFYNNEISEKSEIFDDQFSVERPDGSNFTLKIRSTKLEDSAMYFCASTERVGSQHFGDGTRLSIL.

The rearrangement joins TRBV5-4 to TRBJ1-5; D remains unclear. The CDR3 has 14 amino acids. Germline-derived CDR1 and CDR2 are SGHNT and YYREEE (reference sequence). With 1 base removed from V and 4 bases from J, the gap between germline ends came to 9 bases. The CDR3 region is CASSLNSGNQPQHF. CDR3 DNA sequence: TGTGCCAGCAGCTTGAACAGCGGGAATCAGCCCCAGCATTTT.

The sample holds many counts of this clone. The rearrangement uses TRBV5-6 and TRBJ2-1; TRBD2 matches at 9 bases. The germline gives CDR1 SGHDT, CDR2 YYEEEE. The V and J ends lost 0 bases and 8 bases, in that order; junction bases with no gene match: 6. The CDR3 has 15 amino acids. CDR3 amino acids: CASSLVAGVFDEQFF. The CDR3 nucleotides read TGTGCCAGCAGCTTGGTAGCGGGAGTATTTGATGAGCAGTTCTTC.

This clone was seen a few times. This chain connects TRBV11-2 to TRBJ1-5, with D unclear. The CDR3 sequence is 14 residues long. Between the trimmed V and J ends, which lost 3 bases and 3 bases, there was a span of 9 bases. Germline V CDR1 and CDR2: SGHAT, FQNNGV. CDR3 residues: CASSFSGVNQPQHF. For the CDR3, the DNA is TGTGCCAGCAGCTTTTCGGGAGTCAATCAGCCCCAGCATTTT.

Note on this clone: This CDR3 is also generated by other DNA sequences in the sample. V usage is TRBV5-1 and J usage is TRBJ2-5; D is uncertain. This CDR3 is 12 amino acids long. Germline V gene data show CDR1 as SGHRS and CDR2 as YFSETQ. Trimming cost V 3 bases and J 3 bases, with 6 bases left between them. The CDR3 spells CASSSPKETQYF. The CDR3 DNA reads TGCGCCAGCAGCTCCCCCAAAGAGACCCAGTACTTC.

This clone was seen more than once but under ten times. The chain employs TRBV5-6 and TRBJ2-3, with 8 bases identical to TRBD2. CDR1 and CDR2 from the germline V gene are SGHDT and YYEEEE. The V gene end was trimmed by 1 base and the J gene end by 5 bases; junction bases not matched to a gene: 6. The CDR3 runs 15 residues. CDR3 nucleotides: TGTGCCAGCAGCTTGAGAGGACTAGCTGTAGATACGCAGTATTTT. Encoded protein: CASSLRGLAVDTQYF.

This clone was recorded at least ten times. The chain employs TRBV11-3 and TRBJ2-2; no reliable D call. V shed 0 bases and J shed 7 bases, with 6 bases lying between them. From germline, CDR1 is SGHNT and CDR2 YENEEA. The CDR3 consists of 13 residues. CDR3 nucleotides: TGTGCCAGCAGCTTAGACCCTTTCGGGGAGCTGTTTTTT. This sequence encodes CASSLDPFGELFF.